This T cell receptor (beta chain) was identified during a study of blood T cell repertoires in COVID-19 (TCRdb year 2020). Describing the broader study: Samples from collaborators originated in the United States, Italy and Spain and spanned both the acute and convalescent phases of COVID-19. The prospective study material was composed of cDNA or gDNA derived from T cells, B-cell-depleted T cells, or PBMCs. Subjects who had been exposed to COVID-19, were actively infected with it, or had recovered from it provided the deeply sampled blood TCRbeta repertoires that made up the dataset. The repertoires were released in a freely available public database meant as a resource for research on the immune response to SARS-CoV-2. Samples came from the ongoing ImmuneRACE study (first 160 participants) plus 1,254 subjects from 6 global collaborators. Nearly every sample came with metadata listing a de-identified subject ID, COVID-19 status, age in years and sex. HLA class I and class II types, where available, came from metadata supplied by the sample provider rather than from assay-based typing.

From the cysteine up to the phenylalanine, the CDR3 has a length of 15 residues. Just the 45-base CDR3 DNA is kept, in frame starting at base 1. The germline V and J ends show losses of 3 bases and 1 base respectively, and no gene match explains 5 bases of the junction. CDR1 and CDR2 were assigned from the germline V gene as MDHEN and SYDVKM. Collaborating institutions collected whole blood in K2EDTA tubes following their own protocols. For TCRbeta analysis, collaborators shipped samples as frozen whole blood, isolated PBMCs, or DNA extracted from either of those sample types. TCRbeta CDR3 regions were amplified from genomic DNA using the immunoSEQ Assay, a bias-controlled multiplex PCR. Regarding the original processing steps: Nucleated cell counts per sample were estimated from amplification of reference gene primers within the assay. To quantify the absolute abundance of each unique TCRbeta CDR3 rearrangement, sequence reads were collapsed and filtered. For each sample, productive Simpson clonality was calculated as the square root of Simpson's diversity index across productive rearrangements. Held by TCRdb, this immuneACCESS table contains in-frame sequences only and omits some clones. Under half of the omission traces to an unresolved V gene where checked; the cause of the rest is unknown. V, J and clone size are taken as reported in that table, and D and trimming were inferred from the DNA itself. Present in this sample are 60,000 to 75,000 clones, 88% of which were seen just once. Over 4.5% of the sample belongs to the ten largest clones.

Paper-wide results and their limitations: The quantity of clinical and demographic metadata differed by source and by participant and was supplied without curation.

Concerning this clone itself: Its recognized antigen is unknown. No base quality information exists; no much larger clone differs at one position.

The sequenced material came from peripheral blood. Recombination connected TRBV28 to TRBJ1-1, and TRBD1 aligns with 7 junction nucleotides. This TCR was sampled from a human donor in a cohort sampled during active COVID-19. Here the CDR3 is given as CASSLRGRGNTEAFF. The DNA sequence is TGTGCCAGCAGTTTGAGGGGGCGAGGGAACACTGAAGCTTTCTTT. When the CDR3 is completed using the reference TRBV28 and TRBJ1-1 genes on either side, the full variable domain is DVKVTQSSRYLVKRTGEKVFLECVQDMDHENMFWYRQDPGLGLRLIYFSYDVKMKEKGDIPEGYSVSREKKERFSLILESASTNQTSMYLCASSLRGRGNTEAFFGQGTRLTVV.